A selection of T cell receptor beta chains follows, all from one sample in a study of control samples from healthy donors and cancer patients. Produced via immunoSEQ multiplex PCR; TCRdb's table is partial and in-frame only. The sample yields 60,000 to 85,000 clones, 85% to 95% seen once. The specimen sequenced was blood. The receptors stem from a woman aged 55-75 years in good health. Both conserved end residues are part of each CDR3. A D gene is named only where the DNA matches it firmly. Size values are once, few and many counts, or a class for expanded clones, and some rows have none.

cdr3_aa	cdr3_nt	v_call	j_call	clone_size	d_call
CASSKTGESNQPQHF	TGCGCCAGCAGCAAGACAGGGGAGAGCAATCAGCCCCAGCATTTT	TRBV5-1	TRBJ1-5	few	TRBD1
CASSKGTGDDTEAFF	TGTGCCAGCAGCAAAGGGACAGGGGACGACACTGAAGCTTTCTTT	TRBV21-1	TRBJ1-1	-	-
CASSQGTSGRESLEQFF	TGTGCCAGCAGCCAGGGGACTAGCGGGAGGGAGAGTCTTGAGCAGTTCTTC	TRBV7-8	TRBJ2-1	-	TRBD2
CASSQETLGTGQYTGELFF	TGCGCCAGCAGCCAAGAAACCTTAGGGACAGGCCAATACACCGGGGAGCTGTTTTTT	TRBV4-3	TRBJ2-2	-	TRBD1
CASSVATGLAYEQYF	TGTGCCAGCAGCGTAGCTACTGGACTAGCCTACGAGCAGTACTTC	TRBV9	TRBJ2-7	-	TRBD2
CASGLGGLNTEAFF	TGTGCCAGCGGATTGGGGGGCCTGAACACTGAAGCTTTCTTT	TRBV18	TRBJ1-1	-	-
CASSAGYSNQPQHF	TGTGCCAGCAGTGCGGGATATAGCAATCAGCCCCAGCATTTT	TRBV6-4	TRBJ1-5	-	-
CATSDLGGGYTF	TGTGCCACCAGTGATTTGGGGGGTGGCTACACCTTC	TRBV24-1	TRBJ1-2	-	-
CASKISGGTDEKLFF	TGTGCCAGCAAAATCTCCGGGGGGACGGATGAAAAACTGTTTTTT	TRBV6-6	TRBJ1-4	-	-
CTSSQRASGTDTQYF	TGTACCAGCAGCCAGAGAGCTAGCGGCACAGATACGCAGTATTTT	TRBV27	TRBJ2-3	-	-
CASSLIEGASSEQYF	TGTGCCAGCTCACTAATAGAGGGGGCGAGTAGTGAGCAGTACTTC	TRBV18	TRBJ2-7	-	TRBD1
CASSPSTSGANVLTF	TGTGCCAGCTCACCATCGACCTCTGGGGCCAACGTCCTGACTTTC	TRBV18	TRBJ2-6	-	-
CATSRDLSNTEAFF	TGTGCCACCAGCAGAGATCTCTCGAACACTGAAGCTTTCTTT	TRBV15	TRBJ1-1	-	-
CASINGGTSGRAGELFF	TGTGCCAGCATCAACGGAGGGACTAGCGGGAGGGCCGGGGAGCTGTTTTTT	TRBV28	TRBJ2-2	-	TRBD2
CASSLGQGGEQYF	TGCGCCAGCAGCTTAGGACAGGGAGGCGAGCAGTACTTC	TRBV5-1	TRBJ2-7	-	TRBD1
CASSTGYGNTIYF	TGTGCCAGCAGCACAGGGTATGGAAACACCATATATTTT	TRBV12-3/TRBV12-4	TRBJ1-3	-	-
CATSRPSGQGASQPQHF	TGTGCCACCAGCAGACCCTCCGGACAGGGGGCCAGTCAGCCCCAGCATTTT	TRBV15	TRBJ1-5	-	TRBD1
CASTGAGNTIYF	TGTGCCAGTACGGGGGCTGGAAACACCATATATTTT	TRBV19	TRBJ1-3	-	-
CASSQEMGLAHGREQYF	TGCGCCAGCAGCCAAGAAATGGGACTAGCCCACGGGCGCGAGCAGTACTTC	TRBV4-3	TRBJ2-7	few	TRBD2
CASSAGYQETQYF	TGTGCCAGCAGTGCGGGGTACCAAGAGACCCAGTACTTC	TRBV2	TRBJ2-5	-	-
CASQGYDNEKLFF	TGTGCCAGCCAGGGGTATGATAATGAAAAACTGTTTTTT	TRBV19	TRBJ1-4	few	-
CSVGPGASGLEQYF	TGCAGCGTTGGGCCTGGGGCTAGCGGCCTCGAGCAGTACTTC	TRBV29-1	TRBJ2-7	once	TRBD2
CASSSLVGNSPLHF	TGTGCCAGCAGCTCCCTGGTTGGTAATTCACCCCTCCACTTT	TRBV9	TRBJ1-6	-	-
CASGGQVNQPQHF	TGTGCCAGCGGGGGACAGGTCAATCAGCCCCAGCATTTT	TRBV6-5	TRBJ1-5	-	TRBD1
CSVEWQGAKTQYF	TGCAGCGTTGAATGGCAGGGGGCGAAGACCCAGTACTTC	TRBV29-1	TRBJ2-5	-	TRBD1
CASSHPTDFYNEQFF	TGTGCCAGCAGCCACCCGACGGACTTCTACAATGAGCAGTTCTTC	TRBV13	TRBJ2-1	-	-
CASSSATSGSRETQYF	TGCGCCAGCAGCAGCGCGACTAGCGGGAGTAGGGAGACCCAGTACTTC	TRBV5-1	TRBJ2-5	-	TRBD2
CASSEAGENIQYF	TGTGCCAGCTCCGAAGCGGGAGAAAACATTCAGTACTTC	TRBV18	TRBJ2-4	-	TRBD2
CAWNSPYTGELFF	TGTGCCTGGAATAGCCCGTACACCGGGGAGCTGTTTTTT	TRBV30	TRBJ2-2	-	-
CASSLLDRRNQPQHF	TGTGCCAGCAGTTTATTGGACAGGCGGAATCAGCCCCAGCATTTT	TRBV28	TRBJ1-5	-	TRBD1
CASSRETGTYNEQFF	TGTGCCAGCAGTCGAGAGACAGGGACTTACAATGAGCAGTTCTTC	TRBV27	TRBJ2-1	-	-
CASSQEGQGVNTGELFF	TGTGCCAGCAGCCAAGAGGGACAGGGGGTGAACACCGGGGAGCTGTTTTTT	TRBV3-1/TRBV3-2	TRBJ2-2	-	TRBD1
CASSSKRTFYEQYF	TGTGCCAGCAGTTCCAAGCGGACTTTCTACGAGCAGTACTTC	TRBV27	TRBJ2-7	once	-
CASSTWVHAETQYF	TGTGCCAGTAGTACATGGGTCCATGCGGAGACCCAGTACTTC	TRBV19	TRBJ2-5	-	-
CASSLGTGGTDEQYF	TGTGCCAGCAGCTTAGGAACGGGAGGGACGGACGAGCAGTACTTC	TRBV7-9	TRBJ2-7	-	TRBD2
CASSYSALAYEQYF	TGTGCCAGCAGTTACTCCGCACTAGCCTACGAGCAGTACTTC	TRBV6-5	TRBJ2-7	-	-
CASSLAGMDTEAFF	TGTGCCAGCAGCTTAGCAGGGATGGACACTGAAGCTTTCTTT	TRBV7-9	TRBJ1-1	few	-
CASSWTSGITGELFF	TGTGCCAGCAGTTGGACTAGCGGGATCACCGGGGAGCTGTTTTTT	TRBV28	TRBJ2-2	-	TRBD2
CASVSGGEGYTF	TGTGCCAGCGTGAGTGGGGGGGAAGGCTACACCTTC	TRBV28	TRBJ1-2	-	-
CATSRDQPLAGETQYF	TGTGCCACCAGCAGAGATCAGCCACTAGCGGGAGAGACCCAGTACTTC	TRBV15	TRBJ2-5	-	TRBD2
CASSLRRDRAGANVLTF	TGTGCCAGCAGTTTAAGGCGGGATCGGGCTGGGGCCAACGTCCTGACTTTC	TRBV27	TRBJ2-6	-	-
CASSLMGEQQYF	TGTGCCAGCAGTTTAATGGGGGAGCAGCAGTACTTC	TRBV27	TRBJ2-7	-	-
CASSIELGEVTTLHGYTF	TGTGCCAGTAGTATAGAATTGGGGGAGGTTACGACGTTACATGGCTACACCTTC	TRBV19	TRBJ1-2	-	-
CASSSSREAFF	TGTGCCAGCAGTTCTAGCAGGGAAGCTTTCTTT	TRBV27	TRBJ1-1	-	-
CASSRVALSYEQYF	TGTGCCAGCTCAAGGGTAGCTCTCTCCTACGAGCAGTACTTC	TRBV18	TRBJ2-7	-	-
CASSSQDYSNQPQHF	TGTGCCAGCAGTTCCCAGGATTATAGCAATCAGCCCCAGCATTTT	TRBV28	TRBJ1-5	-	-
CAITSGQANTEAFF	TGTGCCATCACAAGCGGACAGGCAAACACTGAAGCTTTCTTT	TRBV10-3	TRBJ1-1	-	TRBD1
CASSPTTGSYGYTF	TGTGCCAGTAGTCCTACGACAGGGTCTTATGGCTACACCTTC	TRBV19	TRBJ1-2	-	TRBD1
CASSLWGNEQFF	TGTGCCAGCAGCTTGTGGGGGAATGAGCAGTTCTTC	TRBV5-6	TRBJ2-1	-	-
CASSAYNSPLHF	TGTGCCAGTAGTGCCTATAATTCACCCCTCCACTTT	TRBV19	TRBJ1-6	-	-
CASSLPRQATGTEAFF	TGTGCCAGCAGCCTCCCCCGACAGGCCACGGGGACTGAAGCTTTCTTT	TRBV28	TRBJ1-1	-	-
CATSDLVDEQFF	TGTGCCACCAGTGATTTGGTGGATGAGCAGTTCTTC	TRBV24-1	TRBJ2-1	medium-sized	-
CASKGGSYEQFF	TGTGCCAGCAAAGGCGGGAGCTATGAGCAGTTCTTC	TRBV9	TRBJ2-1	-	TRBD2
CASSRSGTSGSTDEQFF	TGTGCCAGCTCACGATCGGGGACTAGCGGGAGTACCGATGAGCAGTTCTTC	TRBV18	TRBJ2-1	-	TRBD2
CASSRVDEKLFF	TGTGCCAGCAGCAGGGTTGATGAAAAACTGTTTTTT	TRBV9	TRBJ1-4	-	-